The 32 T cell receptor beta chains below all came from one sample that was sequenced in a study of shared T cell receptors in the human thymus. Method: immunoSEQ multiplex PCR; TCRdb's copy keeps in-frame clones and lacks some. The data show roughly 410,000 clones, with approximately 95% seen just once and 0.02% held by the top ten. Sequencing was performed on thymocytes. The origin of the receptors is a human donor.

Only one count was recorded for this clone. This chain links TRBV5-4 with TRBJ2-7; possibly TRBD1 or TRBD2 for D (6 bases each). CDR3 length: 18 residues. V dropped 2 bases and J dropped 0 bases, with 21 bases sitting between them. Germline CDR1 and CDR2: SGHNT and YYREEE (reference sequence). CDR3 in amino acids: CASSFLGGQGNSSYEQYF. As DNA, the CDR3 is TGTGCCAGCAGCTTTTTAGGAGGGCAGGGGAACTCCTCCTACGAGCAGTACTTC.

The V gene is TRBV28, the J gene TRBJ2-2; TRBD2 aligns across 10 bases. The CDR3 contains 16 residues. Germline V gene sequence: CDR1 MDHEN, CDR2 SYDVKM. V lost 7 bases and J lost 4; bases outside the gene matches: 9. This chain's CDR3 is CASNPWSGRATGELFF. CDR3 DNA sequence: TGTGCCAGCAACCCTTGGAGCGGGAGGGCCACCGGGGAGCTGTTTTTT.

The gene calls are TRBV10-2 and TRBJ2-7, with D maybe TRBD2 (6 bases). The CDR3 is 15 residues long. The germline V and J ends were trimmed by 7 bases and 2 bases, with 18 bases remaining between them. The germline V gene encodes CDR1 WSHSY and CDR2 SAAADI. CDR3 residues: CASIRRGAFTYEQYF. The CDR3 region has the DNA TGCGCCAGCATTAGGAGGGGCGCTTTTACCTACGAGCAGTACTTC.

The sample holds one count of this clone. This chain joins TRBV9 and TRBJ1-2, with a possible D match to TRBD1 (6 bases). Trimming pared 1 base from V and 4 bases from J, leaving 14 bases between. The CDR3 loop spans 15 amino acids. CDR1 is SGDLS, CDR2 YYNGEE, per germline. CDR3 sequence: CASSVIEGRGYGYTF. Written as DNA, the CDR3 is TGTGCCAGCAGCGTAATCGAGGGCAGGGGCTATGGCTACACCTTC. Full variable domain (missing parts from reference TRBV9 and TRBJ1-2): DSGVTQTPKHLITATGQRVTLRCSPRSGDLSVYWYQQSLDQGLQFLIQYYNGEERAKGNILERFSAQQFPDLHSELNLSSLELGDSALYFCASSVIEGRGYGYTFGSGTRLTVV.

For the CDR3, the DNA is TGTGCCAGCAGCTTAGACACAGGGACGGGGGAGCTGTTTTTT. Its translation: CASSLDTGTGELFF. The chain joins TRBV7-9 to TRBJ2-2, with D perhaps TRBD1 (6 bases). Germline CDR1 SEHNR, CDR2 FQNEAQ (reference sequence). The CDR3 has 14 residues. V lost 1 base and J lost 8, with 11 bases in between.

This rearrangement joins TRBV2 to TRBJ2-4, with D possibly TRBD2 on 7 matching bases. The CDR3 has 18 amino acids. V gave up 2 bases and J gave up 3 bases, with 20 bases separating them. The germline gives CDR1 SNHLY, CDR2 FYNNEI. The CDR3 DNA reads TGTGCCAGCAGTGAAAAGGGGGGGCCCGGACGGGACAAAAACATTCAGTACTTC. Amino acid sequence: CASSEKGGPGRDKNIQYF.

V usage is TRBV18 and J usage is TRBJ1-4, with D unclear. The V end lost 3 bases, the J end lost 6 bases, and 17 bases lay between the germline ends. The CDR3 runs to 16 residues. Germline V gene data show CDR1 as KGHSH and CDR2 as LQKENI. CDR3 in amino acids: CASSPLGISRDEKLFF. Written as DNA, the CDR3 is TGTGCCAGCTCACCCCTTGGGATCTCGAGGGATGAAAAACTGTTTTTT. The complete variable domain, with remaining parts taken from reference TRBV18 and TRBJ1-4, reads NAGVMQNPRHLVRRRGQEARLRCSPMKGHSHVYWYRQLPEEGLKFMVYLQKENIIDESGMPKERFSAEFPKEGPSILRIQQVVRGDSAAYFCASSPLGISRDEKLFFGSGTQLSVL.

The J gene is TRBJ2-1, the V gene TRBV7-3, with D possibly TRBD1 on 6 matching bases. CDR3 size: 18 residues. Germline CDR1 and CDR2: SGHTA and FQGTGA. V was trimmed by 5 bases and J by 3 bases, leaving 23 bases between them. The chain's CDR3 is CASSPALGAEKIYNEQFF. The DNA of the CDR3 is TGTGCCAGCAGCCCCGCCTTGGGGGCGGAAAAAATCTACAATGAGCAGTTCTTC.

The chain employs TRBV4-2 and TRBJ1-4; D not resolved. The ends were cut back, 2 bases at V and 0 bases at J, with 13 bases in the middle. Germline values: CDR1 LGHNA, CDR2 YNFKEQ. The CDR3 has 17 amino acids. The CDR3 spells CASSQPINTATNEKLFF. CDR3 in DNA: TGTGCCAGCAGCCAACCAATAAACACAGCAACTAATGAAAAACTGTTTTTT.

The V call is TRBV28, the J call TRBJ1-3; no firm D call. Trimming stripped 4 bases from V and 4 bases from J, with 8 bases between. This CDR3 region has 13 residues. In germline, CDR1 is MDHEN, CDR2 SYDVKM. CDR3 nucleotide sequence: TGTGCCAGCAGTTCCGACTTAGGAAACACCATATATTTT. Translating it yields CASSSDLGNTIYF.

The chain has TRBV11-1 and TRBJ1-2; D perhaps matches TRBD1 (6 bases). Trimming left V 4 bases short and J 5 bases short, with 17 bases between. Germline V gene lookup returns CDR1 SGHAT and CDR2 FQDESV (reference sequence). The CDR3 sequence is 15 residues long. Here the CDR3 reads CASSSLETGPYGYTF. DNA for the CDR3: TGTGCCAGCAGCTCCCTAGAGACAGGTCCATATGGCTACACCTTC.

This clone was picked up one time. The chain links TRBV11-2 to TRBJ2-7; 7 positions agree with TRBD2. The V and J ends lost 2 bases and 2 bases, in that order; junction bases with no gene match: 3. The CDR3 is made up of 14 amino acids. Looked up from germline, CDR1 is SGHAT and CDR2 is FQNNGV. The CDR3 DNA is TGTGCCAGCAGCTTACACGCGGGGGCCTACGAGCAGTACTTC. Translation: CASSLHAGAYEQYF.

The genes are TRBV5-4 and TRBJ2-5; D is ambiguous. From germline, CDR1 is SGHNT and CDR2 YYREEE (reference sequence). V was pared by 0 bases and J by 2 bases, with 11 bases between. The CDR3 is 15 amino acids. CDR3 sequence reads: CASSLGGLPQETQYF. CDR3 nucleotide sequence: TGTGCCAGCAGCTTGGGTGGCCTCCCTCAAGAGACCCAGTACTTC.

The CDR3 nucleotides read TGTGCCAGCAGCTCCTGGACTAGCACAAGTTCTTCCGAGCAGTACTTC. It encodes CASSSWTSTSSSEQYF. The chain combines TRBV11-2 with TRBJ2-7; 8 positions agree with TRBD2. The J segment lost 6 bases and the V segment lost 4 bases, leaving 14 bases of the junction unmatched. The CDR3 sequence is 16 residues long. The germline V gene has CDR1 SGHAT and CDR2 FQNNGV.

This clone was observed a single time. The chain couples TRBV7-8 to TRBJ1-4, with D unresolved. The germline V and J ends were trimmed by 0 bases and 11 bases, with 10 bases remaining between them. CDR1 and CDR2 from the germline V gene are SGHVS and FQNEAQ. The CDR3 is 13 amino acids. The chain's CDR3 is CASSLAAQKKLFF. For the CDR3, the DNA is TGTGCCAGCAGCTTAGCGGCGCAAAAGAAACTGTTTTTT.

V is TRBV7-2 and J is TRBJ2-4; D is unresolved. Looked up from germline, CDR1 is SGHTA and CDR2 is FQGNSA. Deletions cut 1 base from V and 2 bases from J, with 12 bases between. This CDR3 has 16 amino acids. The CDR3 sequence: CASSLGARNPKNIQYF. As DNA, the CDR3 is TGTGCCAGCAGCTTAGGGGCGCGCAATCCCAAAAACATTCAGTACTTC.

CDR3 DNA: TGTGCCAGCATGGGGGACAGGAGGAATGAAAAACTGTTTTTT. This translates into CASMGDRRNEKLFF. This chain connects TRBV19 to TRBJ1-4; 8 nucleotides agree with TRBD1. The CDR3 length is 14 residues. Germline-derived CDR1 and CDR2 are LNHDA and SQIVND (reference sequence). The V and J ends lost 9 bases and 5 bases, in that order; junction bases with no gene match: 8. Together with reference TRBV19 and TRBJ1-4, the CDR3 gives the full variable domain: DGGITQSPKYLFRKEGQNVTLSCEQNLNHDAMYWYRQDPGQGLRLIYYSQIVNDFQKGDIAEGYSVSREKKESFPLTVTSAQKNPTAFYLCASMGDRRNEKLFFGSGTQLSVL.

The chain couples TRBV28 to TRBJ2-3, with 14 bases identical to TRBD2. The CDR3 runs to 14 residues. In germline, CDR1 is MDHEN, CDR2 SYDVKM. With V trimmed by 8 bases and J by 8 bases, 6 bases remained unmatched. For the CDR3, the DNA is TGTGCCAGCTTGGGACTAGCGGGAGAATGTACGCAGTATTTT. Amino acid sequence: CASLGLAGECTQYF.

The chain combines TRBV4-1 with TRBJ2-1; D is undetermined. Trimming removed 3 bases at V and 7 bases at J, with 19 bases between. Germline V CDR1 and CDR2: MGHRA, YSYEKL. The CDR3 has 16 amino acids. The CDR3 sequence is CASSQESSRTGNEQFF. The CDR3 nucleotides read TGCGCCAGCAGCCAGGAGAGCTCCCGGACGGGTAATGAGCAGTTCTTC.

V and J are TRBV28 and TRBJ2-3; 8 bases align to TRBD2. Trimming took 3 bases from V and 2 from J; bases not matched to a gene: 16. The germline CDR1 and CDR2 sequences are MDHEN and SYDVKM. CDR3 length: 19 amino acids. The CDR3 coding sequence is TGTGCCAGCAGTTTTTGCGTCGACGGGAGGGCCCTAGTCACAGATACGCAGTATTTT. Protein sequence: CASSFCVDGRALVTDTQYF. Full variable domain (rest looked up from reference TRBV28 and TRBJ2-3): DVKVTQSSRYLVKRTGEKVFLECVQDMDHENMFWYRQDPGLGLRLIYFSYDVKMKEKGDIPEGYSVSREKKERFSLILESASTNQTSMYLCASSFCVDGRALVTDTQYFGPGTRLTVL.

In DNA, the CDR3 is TGCGCCAGCAGCCCTAGACTAGCGGGAACTACAGATACGCAGTATTTT. This gives the protein CASSPRLAGTTDTQYF. The V call is TRBV5-1, the J call TRBJ2-3; 11 nucleotides align to TRBD2. Germline loops: CDR1 SGHRS, CDR2 YFSETQ. V lost 4 bases to trimming and J lost 3 bases; unmatched junction nucleotides: 7. The CDR3 consists of 16 residues.

This clone showed up just once. The chain combines TRBV14 with TRBJ2-5; D unclear. The CDR3 is made up of 14 amino acids. Germline loops: CDR1 SGHDN, CDR2 FVKESK. V lost 3 bases, J lost 7 bases, and 15 bases lay in between. The CDR3 is CASSQGSWTGTQYF. CDR3 coding DNA: TGTGCCAGCAGCCAGGGGTCCTGGACGGGGACCCAGTACTTC.

J is TRBJ1-2 and V is TRBV5-1; D is uncertain. V was pared by 3 bases and J by 4 bases, with 22 bases between. Germline V lookup: CDR1 SGHRS, CDR2 YFSETQ. This CDR3 is built from 17 residues. The CDR3, as DNA: TGCGCCAGCAGCTGGGTCCCATTATCGGGTTTGGGCTATGGCTACACCTTC. It is translated as CASSWVPLSGLGYGYTF.

The chain carries TRBV7-8 and TRBJ2-2; no reliable D call. Germline V lookup: CDR1 SGHVS, CDR2 FQNEAQ. This CDR3 spans 11 amino acids. Trimming took 8 bases from V and 3 from J, leaving 4 bases between them. CDR3 in DNA: TGTGCCAGCGGGTACACCGGGGAGCTGTTTTTT. Translating gives CASGYTGELFF.

V is TRBV27 and J is TRBJ2-7, with TRBD2 matching over 8 bases. CDR3 length equals 16 residues. Germline CDR1 MNHEY, CDR2 SMNVEV (reference sequence). Losses at the gene ends were 5 bases for V and 5 bases for J; bases not matched to a gene: 14. CDR3 sequence: CASSPRGGSQGNEQYF. The CDR3 nucleotides read TGTGCCAGCAGTCCTCGGGGGGGGTCGCAGGGAAACGAGCAGTACTTC.

CDR3 sequence: CASSPYRGNTEAFF. CDR3 DNA sequence: TGTGCCAGCAGCCCTTATAGGGGTAACACTGAAGCTTTCTTT. This rearrangement joins TRBV7-8 to TRBJ1-1; D may be TRBD1 (5 bases). This CDR3 is built from 14 residues. CDR1 SGHVS and CDR2 FQNEAQ come from the germline V gene. The V gene lost 5 bases and the J gene lost 2 bases, with 12 bases spanning the gap.

The genes are TRBV2 and TRBJ2-1; 7 nucleotides agree with TRBD2. The germline V gene encodes CDR1 SNHLY and CDR2 FYNNEI. The CDR3 loop spans 16 amino acids. Trimming at V came to 1 base and at J to 5 bases, leaving 8 bases not matched to a gene. CDR3 amino acids: CASSEGLRELNNEQFF. The DNA of the CDR3 is TGTGCCAGCAGTGAAGGGCTGCGGGAGTTAAACAATGAGCAGTTCTTC.

The V and J genes are TRBV10-1 and TRBJ2-5; 11 bases map to TRBD2. This CDR3 is built from 16 residues. Germline lookup yields CDR1 WNHNN and CDR2 SYGVQD (reference sequence). Trimming took 6 bases from V and 5 from J; bases not matched to a gene: 11. CDR3 sequence (DNA): TGCGCCAGCAGGGCAATACTAGCGGGAGCTTCGGAGACCCAGTACTTC. Its protein product is CASRAILAGASETQYF.

This clone was seen a single time. This chain joins TRBV6-5 and TRBJ2-2; tentative D call: TRBD1 (6 bases). V lost 8 bases to trimming and J lost 8 bases, with 15 bases between them. The CDR3 loop spans 13 amino acids. In germline, CDR1 is MNHEY, CDR2 SVGAGI. The CDR3 spells CASGYRAWGELFF. CDR3 in DNA: TGTGCCAGCGGCTACAGGGCTTGGGGGGAGCTGTTTTTT.

The V gene is TRBV6-6, the J gene TRBJ2-1; no firm D call. V was cut by 2 bases and J by 5 bases, with 13 bases left in between. Germline V gene sequence: CDR1 MNHNY, CDR2 SVGAGI (reference sequence). The CDR3 spans 15 residues. The CDR3 spells CASSYSRPGHNEQFF. CDR3 coding DNA: TGTGCCAGCAGTTACAGTCGACCAGGTCACAATGAGCAGTTCTTC.

The chain links TRBV5-1 to TRBJ2-1, with TRBD1 matching over 7 bases. The germline V gene encodes CDR1 SGHRS and CDR2 YFSETQ. The length of the CDR3 is 17 residues. The ends lost 0 bases at V and 4 bases at J; junction bases unmatched: 10. The DNA for the CDR3 is TGCGCCAGCAGCTTGGCCGGTAAACAGGGGATGTACAATGAGCAGTTCTTC. Its translation is CASSLAGKQGMYNEQFF.

The chain recombines TRBV27 with TRBJ2-1, with D possibly TRBD2 on 6 matching bases. V dropped 5 bases and J dropped 1 base, with 15 bases sitting between them. CDR1 MNHEY and CDR2 SMNVEV come from the germline V gene (reference sequence). This CDR3 spans 16 amino acids. CDR3: CASSPSTSWSYNEQFF. CDR3 sequence (DNA): TGTGCCAGCAGTCCTTCGACTAGTTGGTCCTACAATGAGCAGTTCTTC.